Described below is a single T cell receptor (beta chain) sequence and its context. Antigen unknown. Clones were sequenced by immunoSEQ multiplex PCR, and TCRdb holds only the in-frame ones, with some missing. Among 90,000 to 100,000 clones, around 92% were seen once, and the ten largest hold 0.77%. Time point here: week 47, end of study. Topical imiquimod was applied with each vaccine dose, which held 300 ug of mutant IDH1 20-mer peptide. The sample belongs to a study of a mutant IDH1 vaccine in newly diagnosed glioma. Overall study: Pretreatment consisted of radiotherapy, temozolomide, or both, with most receiving both.

Study-wide points: Pseudoprogression seemed unlinked to shifts in top peripheral T cell clonotypes. In 90% to 95% of patients, immune responses induced by the vaccine occurred.

This CDR3 spans 15 amino acids. CDR1 SGHVS and CDR2 FQNEAQ come from the germline V gene. Trimming removed 5 bases from V and 4 bases from J; junction bases left unmatched: 7. Sequencing used PBMCs, obtained from a glioma patient whose treatment included an IDH1 peptide vaccine. The chain uses TRBV7-8 and TRBJ2-3; 9 bases are shared with TRBD1. The TCR comes from a woman aged 45-65 years with glioma. The chain's CDR3 is CASSALRDRADTQYF. CDR3 sequence (DNA): TGTGCCAGCAGCGCACTCCGGGACAGGGCAGATACGCAGTATTTT.